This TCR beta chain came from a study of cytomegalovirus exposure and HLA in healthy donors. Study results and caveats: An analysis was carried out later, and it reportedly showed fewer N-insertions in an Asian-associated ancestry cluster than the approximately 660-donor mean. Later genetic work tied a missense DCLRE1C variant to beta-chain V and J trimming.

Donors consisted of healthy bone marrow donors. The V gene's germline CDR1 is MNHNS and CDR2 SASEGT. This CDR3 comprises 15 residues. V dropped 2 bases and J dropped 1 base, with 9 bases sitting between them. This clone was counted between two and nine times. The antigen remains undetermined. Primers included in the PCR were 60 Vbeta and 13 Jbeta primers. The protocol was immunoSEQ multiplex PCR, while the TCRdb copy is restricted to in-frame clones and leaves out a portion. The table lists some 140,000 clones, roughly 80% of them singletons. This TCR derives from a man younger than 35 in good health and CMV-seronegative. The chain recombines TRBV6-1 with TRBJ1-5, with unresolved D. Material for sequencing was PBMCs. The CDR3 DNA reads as TGTGCCAGCAGTGAAAGGAGTCGGAGCAATCAGCCCCAGCATTTT. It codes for CASSERSRSNQPQHF.